This record concerns one T cell receptor (beta chain) sequence. The target antigen is unknown. Assay used: immunoSEQ multiplex PCR; TCRdb lists only in-frame clones, some missing. Here the sample spans more than 140,000 clones, approximately 88% being singletons. The germline CDR1 and CDR2 sequences are LNHDA and SQIVND (reference sequence). The V end lost 6 bases, the J end lost 5 bases, and 8 bases lay between the germline ends. The CDR3 spans 11 residues. The sample originates from a study of T cell responses to AZD1222 COVID-19 vaccine. Study findings and constraints: The sample set comprised mostly white British donors with more females, and clonal diversity was possibly underestimated.

Sample: peripheral blood, taken on day 0 of AZD1222 vaccination. The chain uses TRBV19 and TRBJ2-7, with D tentatively TRBD1 (6 bases). The TCR originated in an adult in good health. This CDR3 is CASRNRDEQYF. DNA of the CDR3: TGTGCCAGTAGAAACAGGGACGAGCAGTACTTC. Using reference TRBV19 and TRBJ2-7 for the parts outside the CDR3, the full variable domain is DGGITQSPKYLFRKEGQNVTLSCEQNLNHDAMYWYRQDPGQGLRLIYYSQIVNDFQKGDIAEGYSVSREKKESFPLTVTSAQKNPTAFYLCASRNRDEQYFGPGTRLTVT.